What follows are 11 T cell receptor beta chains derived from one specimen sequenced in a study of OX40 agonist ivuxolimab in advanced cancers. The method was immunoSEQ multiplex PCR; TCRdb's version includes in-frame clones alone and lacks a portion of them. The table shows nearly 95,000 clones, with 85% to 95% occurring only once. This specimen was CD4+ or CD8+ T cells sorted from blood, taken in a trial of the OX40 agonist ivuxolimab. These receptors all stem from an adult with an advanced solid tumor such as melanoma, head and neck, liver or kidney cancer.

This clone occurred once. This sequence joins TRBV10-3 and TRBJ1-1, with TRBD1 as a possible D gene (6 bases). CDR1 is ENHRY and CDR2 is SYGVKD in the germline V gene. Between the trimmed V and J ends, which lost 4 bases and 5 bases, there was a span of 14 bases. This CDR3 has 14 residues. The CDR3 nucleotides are TGTGCCATCAGTGTAGCGGGAGGGGGGACTGAAGCTTTCTTT. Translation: CAISVAGGGTEAFF.

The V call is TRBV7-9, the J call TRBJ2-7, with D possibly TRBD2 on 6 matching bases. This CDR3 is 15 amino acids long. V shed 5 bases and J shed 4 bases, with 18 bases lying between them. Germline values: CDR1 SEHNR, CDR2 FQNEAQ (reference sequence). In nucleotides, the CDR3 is TGTGCCAGCAGCCGTTCCGGGCTAAGCGGGTACGAGCAGTACTTC. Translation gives CASSRSGLSGYEQYF.

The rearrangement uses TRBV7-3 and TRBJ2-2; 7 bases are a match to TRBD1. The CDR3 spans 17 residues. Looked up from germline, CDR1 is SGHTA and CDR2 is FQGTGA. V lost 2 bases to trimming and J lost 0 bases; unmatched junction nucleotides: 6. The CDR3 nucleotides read TGTGCCAGCAGCTTACCCCGGGACAGACCGAACACCGGGGAGCTGTTTTTT. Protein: CASSLPRDRPNTGELFF.

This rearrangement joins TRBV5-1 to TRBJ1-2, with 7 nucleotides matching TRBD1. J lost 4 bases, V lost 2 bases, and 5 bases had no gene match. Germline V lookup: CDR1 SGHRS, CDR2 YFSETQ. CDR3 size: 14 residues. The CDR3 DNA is TGCGCCAGCAGCTTAGCCACAGGGGCCTATGGCTACACCTTC. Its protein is CASSLATGAYGYTF.

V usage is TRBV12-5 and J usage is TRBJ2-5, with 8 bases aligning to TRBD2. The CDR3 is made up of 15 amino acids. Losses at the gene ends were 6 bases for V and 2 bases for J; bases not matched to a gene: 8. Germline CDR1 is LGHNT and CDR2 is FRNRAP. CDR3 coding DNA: TGTGCTAGTGGCGCCGGGACTAGTGTTCAAGAGACCCAGTACTTC. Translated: CASGAGTSVQETQYF.

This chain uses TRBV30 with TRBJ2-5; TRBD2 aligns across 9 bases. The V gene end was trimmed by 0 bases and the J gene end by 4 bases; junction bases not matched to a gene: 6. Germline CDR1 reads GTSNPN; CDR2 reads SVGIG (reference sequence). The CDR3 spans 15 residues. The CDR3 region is CAWSVGGGAGETQYF. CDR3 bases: TGTGCCTGGAGTGTAGGCGGGGGGGCGGGAGAGACCCAGTACTTC. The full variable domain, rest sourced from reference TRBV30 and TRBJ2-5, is SQTIHQWPATLVQPVGSPLSLECTVEGTSNPNLYWYRQAAGRGLQLLFYSVGIGQISSEVPQNLSASRPQDRQFILSSKKLLLSDSGFYLCAWSVGGGAGETQYFGPGTRLLVL.

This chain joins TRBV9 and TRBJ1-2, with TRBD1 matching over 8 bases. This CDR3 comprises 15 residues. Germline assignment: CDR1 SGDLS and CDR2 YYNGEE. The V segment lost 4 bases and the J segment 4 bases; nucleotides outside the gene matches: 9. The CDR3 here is CASSSRAGGPYGYTF. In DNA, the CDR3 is TGTGCCAGCAGCTCAAGAGCAGGGGGCCCCTATGGCTACACCTTC.

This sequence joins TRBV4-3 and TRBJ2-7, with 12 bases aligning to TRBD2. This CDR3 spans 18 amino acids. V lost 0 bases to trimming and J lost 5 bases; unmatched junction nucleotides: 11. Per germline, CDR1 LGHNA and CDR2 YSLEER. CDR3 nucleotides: TGCGCCAGCAGCCAAGATGGGACTGGACTAGCGGGGATCGACGAGCAGTACTTC. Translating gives CASSQDGTGLAGIDEQYF.

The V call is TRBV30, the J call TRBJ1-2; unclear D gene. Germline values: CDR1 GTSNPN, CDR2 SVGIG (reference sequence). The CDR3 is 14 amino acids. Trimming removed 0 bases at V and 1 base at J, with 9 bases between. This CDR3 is CAWSVERDNYGYTF. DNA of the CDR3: TGTGCCTGGAGTGTAGAGAGGGATAACTATGGCTACACCTTC.

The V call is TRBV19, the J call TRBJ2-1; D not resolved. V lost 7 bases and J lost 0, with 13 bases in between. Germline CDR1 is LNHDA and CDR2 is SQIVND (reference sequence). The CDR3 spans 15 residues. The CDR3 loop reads CASNGRENSYNEQFF. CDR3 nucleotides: TGTGCCAGTAATGGGCGAGAGAACTCCTACAATGAGCAGTTCTTC.

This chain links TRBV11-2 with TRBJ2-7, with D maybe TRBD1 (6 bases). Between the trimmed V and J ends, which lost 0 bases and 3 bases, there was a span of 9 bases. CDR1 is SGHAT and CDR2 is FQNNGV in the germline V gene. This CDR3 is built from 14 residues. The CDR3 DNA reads TGTGCCAGCAGCTTAGAGTACAGGGTCTACGAGCAGTACTTC. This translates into CASSLEYRVYEQYF.